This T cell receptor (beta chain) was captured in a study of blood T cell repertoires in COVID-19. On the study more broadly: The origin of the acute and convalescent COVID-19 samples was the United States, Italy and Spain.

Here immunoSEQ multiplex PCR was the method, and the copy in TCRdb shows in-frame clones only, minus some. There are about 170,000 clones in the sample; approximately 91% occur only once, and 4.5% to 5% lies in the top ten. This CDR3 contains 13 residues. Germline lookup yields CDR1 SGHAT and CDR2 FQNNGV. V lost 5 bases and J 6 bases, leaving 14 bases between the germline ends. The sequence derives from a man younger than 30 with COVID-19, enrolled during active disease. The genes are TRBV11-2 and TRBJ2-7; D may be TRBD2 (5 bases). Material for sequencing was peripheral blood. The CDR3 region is CASSPPLLGEQYF. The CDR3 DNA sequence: TGTGCCAGCAGCCCACCCCTACTAGGCGAGCAGTACTTC.